Detailed here is one TCR beta chain. The target antigen is unknown. The data were obtained in a study of cytomegalovirus exposure and HLA in healthy donors. Study-wide results and limits: Overall, approximately 150 TCR beta chains were annotated as cytomegalovirus-associated.

Libraries were prepared by immunoSEQ multiplex PCR; TCRdb keeps only in-frame clonotypes and omits some of them. The data show some 120,000 clones, approximately 90% seen once. The source of this sequence is a woman aged 18 to 35 in good health and CMV-seronegative. Sequencing was carried out using PBMCs.

The CDR3, as DNA: TGTGCCAGCAGTCATAGGACACGTGAAGTAACTGAAGCTTTCTTT. This gives the protein CASSHRTREVTEAFF. The J gene is TRBJ1-1, the V gene TRBV6-6, with D possibly matching TRBD1 (5 bases). The germline V gene encodes CDR1 MNHNY and CDR2 SVGAGI (reference sequence). V was cut by 5 bases and J by 5 bases, with 18 bases left in between. This CDR3 contains 15 residues.